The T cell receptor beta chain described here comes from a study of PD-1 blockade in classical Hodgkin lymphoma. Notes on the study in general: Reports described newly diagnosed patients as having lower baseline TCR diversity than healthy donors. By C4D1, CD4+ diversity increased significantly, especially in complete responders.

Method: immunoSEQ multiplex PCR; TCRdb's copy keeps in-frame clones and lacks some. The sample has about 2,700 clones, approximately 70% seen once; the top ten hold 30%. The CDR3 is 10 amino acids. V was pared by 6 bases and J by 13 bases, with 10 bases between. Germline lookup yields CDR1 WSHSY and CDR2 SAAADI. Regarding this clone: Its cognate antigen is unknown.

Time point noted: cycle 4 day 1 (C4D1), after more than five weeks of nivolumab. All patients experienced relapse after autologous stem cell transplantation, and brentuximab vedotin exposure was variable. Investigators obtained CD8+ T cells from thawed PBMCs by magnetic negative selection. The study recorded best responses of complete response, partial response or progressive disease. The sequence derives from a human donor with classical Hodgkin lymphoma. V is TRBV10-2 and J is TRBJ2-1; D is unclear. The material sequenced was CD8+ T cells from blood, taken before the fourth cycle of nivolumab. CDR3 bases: TGCGCCAGCAGCTCACCTGTCCAGTTCTTC. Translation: CASSSPVQFF.